Given below is one T cell receptor (beta chain) in context. Its specific antigen is unknown. No base-level quality is on record; no much larger clone is a single base apart. The data were taken from a study of CD4 T cells in relation to SARS-CoV-2 and coronaviruses listed by TCRdb under 2021. In terms of the full investigation: In the ViraFEST assay, PBMCs were cultured with antigen for nine to ten days, after which TCR beta CDR3s were sequenced to identify clonal expansions specific to the antigen. The negative reference condition was either a culture with an HIV-1 Nef peptide pool or a culture with no peptide. Shared crossreactive spike epitopes were mapped to their HLA restriction using patient-derived lymphoblastoid cell lines. At the level of individual TCR clonotypes, the study evaluated whether memory CD4+ T cells crossreact between the spike proteins of SARS-CoV-2 and those of common cold coronaviruses. Samples from three pre-COVID donors and the naive versus memory experiments were sequenced with the Adaptive Biotechnologies TCR-sequencing kit; other data were Illumina-based. A different, Illumina-based TCR-beta assay was used to sequence expansion assays from other donors in the study. Broad study findings and their caveats: In 65% to 70% of donors, memory CD4+ clonotypes turned up that crossrecognized SARS-CoV-2 and at least one common cold coronavirus spike. Significantly weaker SARS-CoV-2-driven expansion was shown by crossreactive clones than by monoreactive clones, consistent with antigenic imprinting. Small numbers of patients and of tested TCRs were a limitation of the study. Because no donor provided both pre-pandemic and post-infection samples, tracing the source of pre-existing responses was limited. Crossreactivity analysis centred on spike protein, so crossreactivity against other viral proteins was not assessed.

The junction carries 7 bases between V and J, which are trimmed by 1 base and 2 bases respectively. The CDR3 spans 14 residues, from the cysteine through the phenylalanine. Only the CDR3 portion is preserved as DNA: 42 bases, with reading frame beginning at the first base. In the germline V gene, CDR1 corresponds to SGHTA and CDR2 to FQGNSA. CD4+ T cells from unexposed donors were collected before the COVID-19 pandemic (2011-2018). After approximately 11 days of culture, CD4+ T cells were isolated with the EasySep CD4+ T cell isolation kit. Unexposed donor CD4+ T cells were tested for reactivity to SARS-CoV-2 S and N and four common cold coronavirus spike pools, as cell number allowed. Each well received about 2.2 million PBMCs, cultured in IMDM supplemented with approximately 5% human AB serum and 9.5 to 10 IU/ml IL-2. Half of the culture medium was replaced with fresh IL-2-containing medium on days 3 and 7. Each peptide culture condition was generally run in triplicate replicate wells. The leukapheresis product for the unexposed donors was obtained through commercial purchase. Ficoll-Paque PLUS gradient centrifugation was used to isolate PBMCs from leukapheresis product or whole blood. PBMCs were either cryopreserved at -140 degrees C or used fresh in the expansion assay. The QIAamp Micro DNA Kit was used to extract genomic DNA from the CD4+ T cells.

The library relied on the immunoSEQ multiplex PCR assay. As for the authors' bioinformatics: During preprocessing, nonproductive sequences were discarded, as were any CDR3s that did not begin with C, did not end with F or W, or were shorter than 7 amino acids. The MANAFEST web app identified antigen-specific clonotypes based on expansion compared with the reference and other culture wells. A clone was considered positive if significant expansion relative to the reference culture was observed in 2 of 3 replicate wells at an FDR below 0.05. For a clone to be considered positive, significant expansion relative to all other tandem wells and an odds ratio above 5 were also required. Pairwise Levenshtein distance, computed with the stringdist R package after three terminal residues were trimmed from each end, was used as the measure of CDR3 homology. The source is immuneACCESS, and TCRdb retained only in-frame sequences with V and J called. Part of the clones is not carried over; for the studies checked, unresolved V genes explain less than half of this, and the remainder is unexplained. V and J calls and clone size are copied from that table; D and trimming were computed from the DNA. This sample holds about 29,000 clones; 76% were observed only once. Clones ranked in the top ten supply roughly 14% of the sample.

The sample comprised CD4+ T cells from PBMCs, cultured in vitro. The receptor was isolated from a human donor in good health. The rearrangement joined TRBV7-2 to TRBJ2-3, with the D gene not clear enough to name. The CDR3 reads CASSLGLYTDTQYF. Read as DNA, the sequence is TGTGCCAGCAGCTTAGGCCTCTACACAGATACGCAGTATTTT.